The sequence of this TCR beta chain was determined in a study of cytomegalovirus exposure and HLA in healthy donors. The study, taken as a whole, reports: Using the classifier, cytomegalovirus status was reportedly diagnosed with high specificity and sensitivity.

Researchers ran the PCR with 60 Vbeta and 13 Jbeta primers. The data were produced by immunoSEQ multiplex PCR, yet TCRdb's version contains in-frame clones alone and is incomplete. The sample lists some 100,000 clones; 65% to 80% were seen once. This clone has a handful of counts. The target antigen is unknown. The J segment lost 3 bases and the V segment lost 5 bases, leaving 7 bases of the junction unmatched. The CDR3 loop spans 16 amino acids. Germline V CDR1 and CDR2: SQVTM, ANQGSEA. The TCR sequence derives from a woman aged 18 to 35 in good health and CMV-seropositive. The sample consisted of PBMCs. The chain carries TRBV29-1 and TRBJ2-6, with 10 bases identical to TRBD2. As DNA, the CDR3 is TGCAGCGTTCGCACTAGCGGGAATGGTGGGGCCAACGTCCTGACTTTC. Its protein is CSVRTSGNGGANVLTF.